The source of this T cell receptor (beta chain) is a study of radiation and T cells in renal cell carcinoma. The CDR3 length is 19 residues. The junction had 16 bases not matched to a gene; V was cut back by 0 bases and J by 7 bases. Germline loops: CDR1 LGHNA, CDR2 YNFKEQ. Specified time point: baseline pretreatment blood. Specified treatment: 15 Gy SBRT to primary tumor, nephrectomy 4 weeks later. This renal cell carcinoma was of the clear cell type. TCRdb's copy holds only in-frame clones and misses some; the assay was immunoSEQ multiplex PCR. The data show about 130,000 clones, approximately 90% seen once.

Here the sequenced sample was blood, taken from a patient whose treatment included radiotherapy and nephrectomy. The TCR sequence derives from a woman aged 45-65 years with renal cell carcinoma. V usage is TRBV4-2 and J usage is TRBJ1-2; TRBD1 matches 11 bases. The CDR3 sequence is CASSQDWKRTGGLRGGYTF. DNA of the CDR3: TGTGCCAGCAGCCAAGATTGGAAAAGGACAGGGGGCCTTAGGGGTGGCTACACCTTC.